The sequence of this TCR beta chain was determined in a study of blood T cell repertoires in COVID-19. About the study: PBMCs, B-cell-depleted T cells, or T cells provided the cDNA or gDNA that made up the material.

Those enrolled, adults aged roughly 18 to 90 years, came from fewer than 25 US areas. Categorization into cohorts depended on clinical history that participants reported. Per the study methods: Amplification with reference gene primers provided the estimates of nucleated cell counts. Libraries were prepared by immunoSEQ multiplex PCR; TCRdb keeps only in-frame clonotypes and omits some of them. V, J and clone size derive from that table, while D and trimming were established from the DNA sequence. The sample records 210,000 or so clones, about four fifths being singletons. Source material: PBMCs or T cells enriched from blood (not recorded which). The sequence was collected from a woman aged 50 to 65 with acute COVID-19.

Written as DNA, the CDR3 is TGTGCCAGCATAGGTGGGACTAGCGGGATGATCCACAATGAGCAGTTCTTC. This encodes CASIGGTSGMIHNEQFF. This chain joins TRBV27 and TRBJ2-1; TRBD2 aligns across 13 bases. Germline trimming cut 7 bases from V and 5 bases from J; bases unmatched to any gene: 11. This CDR3 comprises 17 residues. Germline V gene lookup returns CDR1 MNHEY and CDR2 SMNVEV (reference sequence).